The present TCR beta chain was sequenced within a study of T cells in Graves' hyperthyroidism and ophthalmopathy (dated by TCRdb to the late 2010s). About the investigation overall: Peripheral blood samples were taken at the time of initial diagnosis, prior to any treatment. A discovery cohort of approximately 100 patients, roughly 45 with Graves' ophthalmopathy and approximately 60 with stable Graves' hyperthyroidism, was used to find distinguishing TCR V-J signatures. Prospective prediction of ophthalmopathy was tested in an independent validation cohort consisting of 18 to 20 hyperthyroidism patients and some 16 patients who later progressed to ophthalmopathy. The 100 or so discovery patients were randomly split 7:3 into training and test sets. The study also compared thyroid tissue and blood T-cell repertoires from roughly 6 Graves' hyperthyroidism patients. Following sampling, methimazole starting at 30 mg daily was given to hyperthyroidism patients, and high-dose intravenous methylprednisolone was given to ophthalmopathy patients. The paper describes TCR Vbeta CDR3 sequencing of 135 peripheral blood samples, made up of 43 ophthalmopathy patients, approximately 73 hyperthyroidism patients and 17 progressor patients.

This clonotype was detected many times. Its binding antigen is unknown. No base quality values were provided; no much bigger clone lies one nucleotide off. The TCR beta CDR3 regions were amplified from the RNA transcripts. A first-round RT-PCR of the TCR CDR3 used the HTBI primer set with the Qiagen OneStep RT-PCR kit. The libraries were constructed in a second round of multiplex PCR and then size-selected and purified. Libraries were sequenced paired-end with 100 bp reads on an Illumina HiSeq2000. On the authors' methods: Raw data were processed with SOAPnuke, discarding reads with adapters, uncalled bases, mean Phred below 15, or no exact constant-primer or identifier match. High-quality paired reads were merged using COPE v1.2.5, and each unique nucleotide sequence was defined as a clonotype. MiTCR v1.1 was used to align clonotypes to the IMGT TRBV, TRBD and TRBJ reference segments. The analysis included only V-J combinations with a frequency above 0.0001, which together covered 99% to 99.2% of the repertoires. A TCS score was defined as the ratio of F50 (clonal expansion) to E x V (chaos), with BLOSUM62-based TCRdist applied between CDR3 peptides within each V-J. Welch's t-statistics and random forest reduced 514 V-J features to about 13, which were used in a naive Bayes classifier (R e1071). Starting from the raw public reads, TCRdb applied fastp trimming at Q25, assembled clones with MiXCR and retained in-frame beta chains. Rows matching on CDR3 protein sequence are summarized as one entry with the most common DNA and genes. The V and J calls were determined by TCRdb, not by the authors. The sample table contains a few hundred thousand distinct CDR3 sequences; only one count was recorded for 14% of them. The ten top clones hold approximately 15% of the sample.

The CDR3, cysteine through phenylalanine, is 15 amino acids long. The DNA shown is the 45-base CDR3, in frame from base 1. Trimming removed 5 bases from V and 0 bases from J, leaving 11 bases between the germline ends. CDR1 SGHRS and CDR2 YFSETQ were looked up in the germline V gene. Stable Graves' hyperthyroidism was defined as no progression to ophthalmopathy during 18 months of follow-up. Hyperthyroidism patients were aged 18 to 65 years and newly diagnosed, with disease duration of less than 2 months. The study excluded patients with uncontrolled infections, other autoimmune diseases, pregnancy or lactation. Diagnoses were based on clinical symptoms, serum thyroxine and TRAb, thyroid ultrasound and orbital computed tomography. PBMCs were isolated from 8 to 10 ml of fresh peripheral blood by Ficoll-Paque density gradient centrifugation. Total RNA was extracted using Trizol reagent, and RNA quality was assessed on an Agilent 2100 Bioanalyzer.

Study-wide findings and limitations: A 13 V-J signature model separated ophthalmopathy from stable hyperthyroidism, with approximately 86% sensitivity and 81.08% specificity in cross-validation and 80%/75% in testing. Blood samples also contained most of the expanded thyroid clonotypes (frequency above 0.001), which suggests that blood repertoires may reflect thyroid immune responses. In validation, the model predicted progression to ophthalmopathy a median of roughly 6.5 months before onset, with roughly 71% sensitivity and nearly 75% specificity. Sample size was not statistically predetermined, and investigators were not blinded to group allocation.

The specimen sequenced was blood. This sequence was found in a woman aged 35 to 49 with Graves' hyperthyroidism. The chain was built from TRBV5-1 and TRBJ2-2; a tentative D match to TRBD1 spans 5 bases. This receptor carries the CDR3 CASSPAGPNTGELFF. The nucleotides read TGCGCCAGCAGTCCCGCAGGGCCGAACACCGGGGAGCTGTTTTTT.